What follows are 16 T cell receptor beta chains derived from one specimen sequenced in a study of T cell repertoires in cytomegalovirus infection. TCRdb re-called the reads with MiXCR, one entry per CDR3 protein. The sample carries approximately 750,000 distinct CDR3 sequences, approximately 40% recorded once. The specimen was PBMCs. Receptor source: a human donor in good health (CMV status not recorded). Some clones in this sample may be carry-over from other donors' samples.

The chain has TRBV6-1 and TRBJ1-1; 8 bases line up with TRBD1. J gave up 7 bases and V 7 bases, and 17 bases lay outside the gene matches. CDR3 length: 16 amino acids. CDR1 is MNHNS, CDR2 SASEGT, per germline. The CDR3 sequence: CASTPLTGVIMGEAFF. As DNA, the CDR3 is TGTGCCAGCACCCCCCTGACAGGGGTCATTATGGGTGAAGCTTTCTTT.

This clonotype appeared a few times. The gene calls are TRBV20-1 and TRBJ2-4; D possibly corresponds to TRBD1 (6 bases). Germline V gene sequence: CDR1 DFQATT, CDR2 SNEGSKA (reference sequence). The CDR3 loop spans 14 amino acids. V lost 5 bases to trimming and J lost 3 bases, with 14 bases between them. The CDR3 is CSAPSRGNKNIQYF. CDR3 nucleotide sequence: TGCAGTGCTCCGAGCAGGGGCAACAAAAACATTCAGTACTTC.

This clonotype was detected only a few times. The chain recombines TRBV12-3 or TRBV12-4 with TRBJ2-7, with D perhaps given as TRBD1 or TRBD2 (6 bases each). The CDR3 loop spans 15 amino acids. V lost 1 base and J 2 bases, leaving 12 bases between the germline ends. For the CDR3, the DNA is TGTGCCAGCAGTTTAGGGGGGGCAAAAACCTACGAGCAGTACTTC. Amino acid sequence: CASSLGGAKTYEQYF.

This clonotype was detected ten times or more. The DNA for the CDR3 is TGTGCCAGCAGTTCGGGCAGCACTGAAGCTTTCTTT. Translating gives CASSSGSTEAFF. This chain uses TRBV6-1 with TRBJ1-1; D gene unclear. The CDR3 totals 12 residues. From germline, CDR1 is MNHNS and CDR2 SASEGT. V shed 5 bases and J shed 4 bases, with 8 bases lying between them.

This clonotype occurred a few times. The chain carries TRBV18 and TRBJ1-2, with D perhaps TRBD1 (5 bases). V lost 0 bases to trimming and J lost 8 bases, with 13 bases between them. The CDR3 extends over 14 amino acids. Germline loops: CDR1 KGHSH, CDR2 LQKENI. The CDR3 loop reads CASSPPGQTHGYTF. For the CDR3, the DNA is TGTGCCAGCTCACCACCGGGGCAAACTCACGGCTACACCTTC.

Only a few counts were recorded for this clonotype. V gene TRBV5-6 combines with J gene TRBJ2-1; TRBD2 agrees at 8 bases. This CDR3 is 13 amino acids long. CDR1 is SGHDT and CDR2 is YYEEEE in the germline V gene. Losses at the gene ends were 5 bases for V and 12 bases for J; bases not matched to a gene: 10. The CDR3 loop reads CASSSYSGEGQFF. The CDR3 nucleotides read TGTGCCAGCAGTTCATATAGCGGGGAGGGGCAGTTCTTC.

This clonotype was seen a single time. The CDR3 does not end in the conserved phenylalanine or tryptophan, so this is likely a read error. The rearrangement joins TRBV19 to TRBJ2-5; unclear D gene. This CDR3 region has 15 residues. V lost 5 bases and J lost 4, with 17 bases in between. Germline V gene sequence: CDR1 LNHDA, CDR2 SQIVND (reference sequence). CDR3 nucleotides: TGTGCCAGTAGTGCGATCCCCAGTTTGCCAGAGACCCAGTACTTA. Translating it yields CASSAIPSLPETQYL.

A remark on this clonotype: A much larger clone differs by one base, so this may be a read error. The DNA for the CDR3 is TGTGCCAGCAGTGAGCACAGCTATGGCTACACCTTC. Its protein product is CASSEHSYGYTF. The chain couples TRBV25-1 to TRBJ1-2; D unclear. There are 12 residues in the CDR3. Germline CDR1 is MGHDK and CDR2 is SYGVNS. V was trimmed by 3 bases and J by 4 bases, leaving 6 bases between them.

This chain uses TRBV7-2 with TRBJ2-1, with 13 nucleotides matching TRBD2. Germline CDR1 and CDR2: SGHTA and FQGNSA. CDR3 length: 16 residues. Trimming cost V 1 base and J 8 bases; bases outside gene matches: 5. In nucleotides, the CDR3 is TGTGCCAGCAGCTTAGATCGGACTAGCGGGAGTTATGAGCAGTTCTTC. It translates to CASSLDRTSGSYEQFF.

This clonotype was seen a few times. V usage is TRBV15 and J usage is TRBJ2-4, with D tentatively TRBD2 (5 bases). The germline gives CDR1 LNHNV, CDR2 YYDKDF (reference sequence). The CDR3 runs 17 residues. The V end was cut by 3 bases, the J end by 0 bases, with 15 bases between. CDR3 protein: CATSRLGGPGAKNIQYF. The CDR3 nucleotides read TGTGCCACCAGCAGGCTCGGAGGCCCGGGAGCCAAAAACATTCAGTACTTC.

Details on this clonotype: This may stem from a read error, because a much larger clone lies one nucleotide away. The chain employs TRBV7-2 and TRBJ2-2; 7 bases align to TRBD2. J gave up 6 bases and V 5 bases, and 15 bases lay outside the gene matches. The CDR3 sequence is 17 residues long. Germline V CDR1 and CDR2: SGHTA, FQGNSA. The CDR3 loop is CASSPWGGVRRPGELFF. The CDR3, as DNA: TGTGCCAGCAGCCCCTGGGGAGGGGTGCGCCGCCCCGGGGAGCTGTTTTTT.

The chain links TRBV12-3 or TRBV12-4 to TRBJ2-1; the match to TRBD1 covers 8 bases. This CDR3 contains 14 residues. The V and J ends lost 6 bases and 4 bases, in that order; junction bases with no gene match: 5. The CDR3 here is CASRGQATYNEQFF. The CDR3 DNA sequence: TGTGCCAGCAGGGGACAGGCAACTTACAATGAGCAGTTCTTC.

The CDR3 nucleotides read TGTGCCAGTAGTATATTGGGAGGGAGAATTAAGAATGAGCAGTTCTTC. It is translated as CASSILGGRIKNEQFF. The genes are TRBV19 and TRBJ2-1, with 7 bases lining up with TRBD2. Per germline, CDR1 LNHDA and CDR2 SQIVND (reference sequence). The V segment lost 2 bases and the J segment 7 bases; nucleotides outside the gene matches: 11. The CDR3 has 16 amino acids.

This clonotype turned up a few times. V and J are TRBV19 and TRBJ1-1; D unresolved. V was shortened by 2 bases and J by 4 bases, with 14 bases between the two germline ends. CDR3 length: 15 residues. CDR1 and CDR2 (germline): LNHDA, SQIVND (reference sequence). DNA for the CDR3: TGTGCCAGTAGTATATCTAATTGGGGAGGCACTGAAGCTTTCTTT. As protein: CASSISNWGGTEAFF.

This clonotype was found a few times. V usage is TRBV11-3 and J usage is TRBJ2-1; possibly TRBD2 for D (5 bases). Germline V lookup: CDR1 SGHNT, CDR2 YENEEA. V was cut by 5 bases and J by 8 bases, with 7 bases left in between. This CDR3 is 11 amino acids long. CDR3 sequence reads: CASSEGHEQFF. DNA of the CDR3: TGTGCCAGCAGCGAGGGTCATGAGCAGTTCTTC. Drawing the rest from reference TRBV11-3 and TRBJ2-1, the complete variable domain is EAGVVQSPRYKIIEKKQPVAFWCNPISGHNTLYWYLQNLGQGPELLIRYENEEAVDDSQLPKDRFSAERLKGVDSTLKIQPAELGDSAVYLCASSEGHEQFFGPGTRLTVL.

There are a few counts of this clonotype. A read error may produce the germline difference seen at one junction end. The CDR3, as DNA: TGTGCCAGCAGCTTAGCAGGGGGGAACACTAAAGCTTTCTTT. This encodes CASSLAGGNTKAFF. The rearrangement joins TRBV7-2 to TRBJ1-1, with D maybe TRBD1 (6 bases). Germline V gives CDR1 SGHTA, CDR2 FQGNSA. The CDR3 contains 14 residues.